This TCR beta chain was captured in a study of control samples from healthy donors and cancer patients. Produced via immunoSEQ multiplex PCR; TCRdb's table is partial and in-frame only. Among some 80,000 clones, 92% were seen once, and the ten largest hold approximately 5.8%. The CDR3 has 18 residues. The germline gives CDR1 MNHEY, CDR2 SMNVEV (reference sequence). Trimming stripped 5 bases from V and 0 bases from J, with 21 bases between. The sequence came from an older woman in good health. The J gene is TRBJ2-3, the V gene TRBV27, with D perhaps TRBD2 (5 bases). The sequencing input was blood. This CDR3 reads CASSPTKGLSGSTDTQYF. DNA of the CDR3: TGTGCCAGCAGTCCTACCAAAGGATTAAGCGGTAGCACAGATACGCAGTATTTT.